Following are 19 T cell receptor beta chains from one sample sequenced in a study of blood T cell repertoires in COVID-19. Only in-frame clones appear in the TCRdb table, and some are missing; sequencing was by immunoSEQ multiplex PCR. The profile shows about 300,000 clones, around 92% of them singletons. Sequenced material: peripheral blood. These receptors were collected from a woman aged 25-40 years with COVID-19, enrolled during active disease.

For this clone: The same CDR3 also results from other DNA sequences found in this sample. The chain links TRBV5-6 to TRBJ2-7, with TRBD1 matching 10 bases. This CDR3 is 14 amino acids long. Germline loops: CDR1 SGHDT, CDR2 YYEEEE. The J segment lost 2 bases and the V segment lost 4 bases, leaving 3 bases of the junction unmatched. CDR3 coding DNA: TGTGCCAGCAGCCCTGGACAGGGGGCCTACGAGCAGTACTTC. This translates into CASSPGQGAYEQYF.

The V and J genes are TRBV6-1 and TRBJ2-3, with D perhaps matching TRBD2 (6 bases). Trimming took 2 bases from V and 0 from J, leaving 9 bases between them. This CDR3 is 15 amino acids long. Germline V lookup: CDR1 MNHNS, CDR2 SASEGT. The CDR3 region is CASSEMRGSTDTQYF. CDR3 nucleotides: TGTGCCAGCAGTGAAATGCGGGGCAGCACAGATACGCAGTATTTT.

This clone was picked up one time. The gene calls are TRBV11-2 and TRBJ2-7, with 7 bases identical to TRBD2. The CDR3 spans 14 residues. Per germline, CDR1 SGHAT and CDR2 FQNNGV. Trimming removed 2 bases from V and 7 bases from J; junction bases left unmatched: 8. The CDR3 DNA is TGTGCCAGCAGCTTAACACGGGCTAGCGGAGAGCAGTACGTC. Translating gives CASSLTRASGEQYV.

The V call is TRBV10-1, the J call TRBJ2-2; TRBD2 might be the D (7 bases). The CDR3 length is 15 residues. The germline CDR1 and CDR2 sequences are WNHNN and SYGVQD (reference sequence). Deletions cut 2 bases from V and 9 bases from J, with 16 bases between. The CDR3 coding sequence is TGCGCCAGCAGTGAGCTGGGGGGGCCCGAGAGGGAGCTGTTTTTT. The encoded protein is CASSELGGPERELFF.

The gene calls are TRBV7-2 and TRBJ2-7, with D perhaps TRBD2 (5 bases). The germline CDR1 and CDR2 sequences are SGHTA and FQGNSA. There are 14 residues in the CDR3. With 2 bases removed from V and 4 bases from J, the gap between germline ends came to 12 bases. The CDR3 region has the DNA TGTGCCAGCAGCTTATTGGGGAGTTGGTACGAGCAGTACTTC. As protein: CASSLLGSWYEQYF.

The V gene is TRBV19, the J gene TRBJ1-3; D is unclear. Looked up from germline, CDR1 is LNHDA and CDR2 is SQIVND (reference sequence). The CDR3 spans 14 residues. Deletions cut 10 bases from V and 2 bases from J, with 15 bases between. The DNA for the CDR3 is TGTGCCACCAGAGGAGATATCGCTGGAAACACCATATATTTT. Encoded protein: CATRGDIAGNTIYF.

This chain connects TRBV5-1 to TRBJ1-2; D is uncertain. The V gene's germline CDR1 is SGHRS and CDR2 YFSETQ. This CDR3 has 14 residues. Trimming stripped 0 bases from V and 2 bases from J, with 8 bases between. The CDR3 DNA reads TGCGCCAGCAGCTTGGCCCCCGTAAACTATGGCTACACCTTC. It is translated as CASSLAPVNYGYTF.

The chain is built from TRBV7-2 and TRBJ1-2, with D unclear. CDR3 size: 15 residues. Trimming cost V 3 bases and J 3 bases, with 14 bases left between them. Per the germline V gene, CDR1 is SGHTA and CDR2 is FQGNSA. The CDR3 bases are TGTGCCAGCAGCTTGGAACTCCACCGGGACTATGGCTACACCTTC. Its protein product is CASSLELHRDYGYTF.

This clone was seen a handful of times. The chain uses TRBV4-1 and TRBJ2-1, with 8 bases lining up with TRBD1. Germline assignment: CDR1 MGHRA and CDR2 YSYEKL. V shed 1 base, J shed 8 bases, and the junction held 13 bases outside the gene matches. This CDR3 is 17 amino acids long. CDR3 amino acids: CASSQAARQGNFYEQFF. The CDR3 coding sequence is TGCGCCAGCAGCCAAGCGGCAAGACAGGGGAATTTCTATGAGCAGTTCTTC.

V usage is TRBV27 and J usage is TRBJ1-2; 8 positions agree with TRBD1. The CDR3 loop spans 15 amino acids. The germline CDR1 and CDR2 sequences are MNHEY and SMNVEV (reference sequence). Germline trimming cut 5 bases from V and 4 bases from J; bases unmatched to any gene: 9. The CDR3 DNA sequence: TGTGCCAGCAGTCCGCGGACAGGGCCTATCTATGGCTACACCTTC. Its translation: CASSPRTGPIYGYTF.

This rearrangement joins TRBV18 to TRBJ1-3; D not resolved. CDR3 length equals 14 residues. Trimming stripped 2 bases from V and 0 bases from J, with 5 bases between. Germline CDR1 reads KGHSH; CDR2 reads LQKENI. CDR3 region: CASSPNGSGNTIYF. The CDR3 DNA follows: TGTGCCAGCTCACCAAACGGCTCTGGAAACACCATATATTTT.

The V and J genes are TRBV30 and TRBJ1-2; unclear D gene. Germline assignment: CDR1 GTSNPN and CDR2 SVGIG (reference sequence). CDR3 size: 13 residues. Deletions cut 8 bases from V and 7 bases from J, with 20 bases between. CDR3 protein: CALKHRGFGGYTF. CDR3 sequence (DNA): TGTGCCCTGAAGCACAGAGGGTTCGGTGGCTACACCTTC.

The CDR3 reads CASSKDRGVGEQYF. The CDR3 nucleotides are TGTGCCAGCAGCAAAGACAGGGGCGTTGGGGAGCAGTACTTC. The chain joins TRBV13 to TRBJ2-7; 8 bases match TRBD1. Germline lookup yields CDR1 PRHDT and CDR2 FYEKMQ (reference sequence). This CDR3 has 14 amino acids. Trimming cost V 5 bases and J 7 bases; bases outside gene matches: 10.

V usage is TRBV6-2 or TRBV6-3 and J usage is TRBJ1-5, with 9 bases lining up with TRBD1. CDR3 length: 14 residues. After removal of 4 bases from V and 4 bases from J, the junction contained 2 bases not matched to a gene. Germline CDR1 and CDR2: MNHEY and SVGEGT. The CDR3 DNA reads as TGTGCCAGCAGTTTTGACAGGGGGAATCAGCCCCAGCATTTT. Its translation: CASSFDRGNQPQHF.

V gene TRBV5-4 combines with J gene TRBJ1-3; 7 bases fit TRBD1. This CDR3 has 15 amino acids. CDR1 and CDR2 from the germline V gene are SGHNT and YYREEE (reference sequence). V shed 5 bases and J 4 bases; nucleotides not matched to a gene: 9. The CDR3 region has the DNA TGTGCCAGCAGTTCGACGCCGGGACAGGGAAACACCATATATTTT. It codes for CASSSTPGQGNTIYF.

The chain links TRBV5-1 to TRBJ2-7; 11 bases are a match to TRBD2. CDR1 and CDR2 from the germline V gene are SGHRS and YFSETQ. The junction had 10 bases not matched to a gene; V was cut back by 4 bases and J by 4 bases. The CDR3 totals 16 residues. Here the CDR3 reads CASSPGGTSGGYEQYF. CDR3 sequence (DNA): TGCGCCAGCAGCCCGGGGGGCACTAGCGGGGGTTACGAGCAGTACTTC.

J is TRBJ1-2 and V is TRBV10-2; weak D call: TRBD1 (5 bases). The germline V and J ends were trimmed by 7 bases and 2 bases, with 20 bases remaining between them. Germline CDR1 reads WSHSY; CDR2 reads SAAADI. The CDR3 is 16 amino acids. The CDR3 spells CASTPSGRRANYGYTF. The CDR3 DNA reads TGCGCCAGCACCCCGTCAGGGAGGCGTGCCAACTATGGCTACACCTTC.

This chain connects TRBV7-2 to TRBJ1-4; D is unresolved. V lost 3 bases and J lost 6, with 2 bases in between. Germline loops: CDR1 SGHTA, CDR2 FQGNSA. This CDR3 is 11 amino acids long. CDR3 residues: CASSFDEKLFF. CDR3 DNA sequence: TGTGCCAGCAGCTTCGATGAAAAACTGTTTTTT. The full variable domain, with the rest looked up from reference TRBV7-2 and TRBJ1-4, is GAGVSQSPSNKVTEKGKDVELRCDPISGHTALYWYRQSLGQGLEFLIYFQGNSAPDKSGLPSDRFSAERTGGSVSTLTIQRTQQEDSAVYLCASSFDEKLFFGSGTQLSVL.

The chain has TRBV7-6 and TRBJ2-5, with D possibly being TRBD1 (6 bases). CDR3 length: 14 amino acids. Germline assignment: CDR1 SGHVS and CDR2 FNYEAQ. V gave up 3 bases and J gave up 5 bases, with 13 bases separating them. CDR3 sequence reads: CASSLQGIVETQYF. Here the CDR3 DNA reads TGTGCCAGCAGCTTGCAGGGGATCGTGGAGACCCAGTACTTC.